At least ten counts were recorded for the clone carrying this T cell receptor (beta chain). V was trimmed by 2 bases and J by 6 bases, leaving 11 bases between them. The CDR3 loop spans 13 amino acids. CDR1 DFQATT and CDR2 SNEGSKA come from the germline V gene (reference sequence). The library was built from roughly 400 ng RNA with molecular barcoded adaptors for alpha/delta and beta/gamma chains. TCRdb itself ran the reads through MiXCR, one entry per CDR3 protein. The sample lists more than 35,000 distinct CDR3 sequences; about 15% were seen once. The data originate from a study of read filtering for tumor transcriptome and immune sequencing. Study information: The cohort had some 16 men and over eleven women aged roughly 47 to 90, mean about 70 years.

Every patient had bone marrow sampled while the disease was active. The TCR was taken from a donor at least 40 years old with multiple myeloma. The V gene is TRBV20-1, the J gene TRBJ2-1, with no clear D. The sequenced sample consisted of a population of CD138-negative cells sorted from bone marrow. CDR3 protein: CSARSGSVNEQFF. The CDR3, as DNA: TGCAGTGCTAGATCCGGCTCGGTCAATGAGCAGTTCTTC.